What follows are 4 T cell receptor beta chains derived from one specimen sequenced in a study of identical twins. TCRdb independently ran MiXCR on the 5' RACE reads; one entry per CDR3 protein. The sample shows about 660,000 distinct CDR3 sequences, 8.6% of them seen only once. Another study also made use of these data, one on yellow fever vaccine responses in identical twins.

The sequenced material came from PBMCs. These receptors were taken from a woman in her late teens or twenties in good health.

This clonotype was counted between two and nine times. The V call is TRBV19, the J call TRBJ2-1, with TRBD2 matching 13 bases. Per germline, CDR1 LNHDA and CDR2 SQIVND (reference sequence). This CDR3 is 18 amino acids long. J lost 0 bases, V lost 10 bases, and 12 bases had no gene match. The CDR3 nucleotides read TGTGCCACAGGGCGTGGACTAGCGGGGGTGAGCTCCTACAATGAGCAGTTCTTC. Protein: CATGRGLAGVSSYNEQFF.

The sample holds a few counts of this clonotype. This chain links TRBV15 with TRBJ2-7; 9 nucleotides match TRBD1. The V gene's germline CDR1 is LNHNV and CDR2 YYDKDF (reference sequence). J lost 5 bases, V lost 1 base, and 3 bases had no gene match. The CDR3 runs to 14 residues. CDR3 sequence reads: CATSRVTGGDEQYF. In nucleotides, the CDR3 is TGTGCCACCAGCAGAGTGACAGGGGGGGACGAGCAGTACTTC.

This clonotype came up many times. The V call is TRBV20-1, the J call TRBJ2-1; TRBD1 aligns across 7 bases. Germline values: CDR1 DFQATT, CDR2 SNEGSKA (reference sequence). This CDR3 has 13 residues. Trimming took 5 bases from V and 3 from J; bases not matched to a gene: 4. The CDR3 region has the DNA TGCAGTGCTGAGGACAGGTACTACAATGAGCAGTTCTTC. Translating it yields CSAEDRYYNEQFF.

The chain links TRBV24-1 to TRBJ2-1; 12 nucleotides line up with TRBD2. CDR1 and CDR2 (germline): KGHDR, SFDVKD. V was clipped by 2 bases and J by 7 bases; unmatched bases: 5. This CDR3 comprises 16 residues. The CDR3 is CATSDSSGRAGNEQFF. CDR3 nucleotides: TGTGCCACCAGTGATTCTAGCGGGAGGGCGGGTAATGAGCAGTTCTTC.